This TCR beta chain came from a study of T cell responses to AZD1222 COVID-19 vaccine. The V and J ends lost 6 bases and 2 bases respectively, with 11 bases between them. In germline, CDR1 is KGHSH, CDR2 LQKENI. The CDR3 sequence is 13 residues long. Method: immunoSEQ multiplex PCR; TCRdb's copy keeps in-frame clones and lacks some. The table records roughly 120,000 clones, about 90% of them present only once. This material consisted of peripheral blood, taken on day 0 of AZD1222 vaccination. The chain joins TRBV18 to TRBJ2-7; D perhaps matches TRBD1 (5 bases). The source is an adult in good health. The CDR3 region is CASSLTDTYEQYF. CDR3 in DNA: TGTGCCAGCTCCCTGACAGATACCTACGAGCAGTACTTC.